This entry describes one T cell receptor beta chain. Documented time point: persistent/refractory GD, antithyroid drugs over 5 years with positive TRAb. RNA extracted from PBMCs served as the sequencing template. Peripheral blood, 7.5 to 9.5 milliliters per patient, was collected in EDTA tubes. This sample stems from a study of regulatory T cells in long-lasting Graves disease. According to the study, TCR beta libraries were built with iRepertoire HTBI primers and CDR3-region Arm-PCR. Each CDR3 protein gets one entry after TCRdb re-called the multiplex PCR reads with MiXCR. The data show roughly 450,000 distinct CDR3 sequences, 23% seen once. With V trimmed by 4 bases and J by 7 bases, 6 bases remained unmatched. From germline, CDR1 is PRHDT and CDR2 FYEKMQ (reference sequence). This CDR3 has 14 residues.

The TCR comes from a female donor with Graves disease. The sequencing here drew on peripheral blood mononuclear cells (PBMCs), taken when the disease was refractory, from a patient treated with antithyroid drugs. The V call is TRBV13, the J call TRBJ2-7; 11 nucleotides agree with TRBD2. CDR3 nucleotides: TGTGCCAGCAGCTCGACTAGCGGGACTCTTGAGCAGTACTTC. Translating gives CASSSTSGTLEQYF.